These 22 T cell receptor beta chains originate from one sample sequenced in a study of cytomegalovirus exposure and HLA in healthy donors. The study ran its PCR with 60 Vbeta and 13 Jbeta primers. The protocol was immunoSEQ multiplex PCR, while the TCRdb copy is restricted to in-frame clones and leaves out a portion. This sample has fewer than 200,000 clones, with roughly 80% found just once. The sequencing input was PBMCs. Source of these receptors: a woman aged 50 to 65 in good health and CMV-seropositive.

The gene calls are TRBV27 and TRBJ2-1; TRBD2 might be the D (6 bases). From germline, CDR1 is MNHEY and CDR2 SMNVEV (reference sequence). The CDR3 extends over 16 amino acids. The V end was cut by 2 bases, the J end by 0 bases, with 11 bases between. CDR3 sequence (DNA): TGTGCCAGCAGTTTAGGGGGGTTTAGCTCCTACAATGAGCAGTTCTTC. Protein product: CASSLGGFSSYNEQFF.

CDR3 sequence reads: CASSTRAGGLETQYF. CDR3 nucleotide sequence: TGTGCCAGCAGCACCCGAGCGGGAGGGCTAGAGACCCAGTACTTC. The chain carries TRBV27 and TRBJ2-5; TRBD2 matches 10 bases. The J segment lost 4 bases and the V segment lost 6 bases, leaving 8 bases of the junction unmatched. This CDR3 is built from 15 residues. Germline CDR1 is MNHEY and CDR2 is SMNVEV (reference sequence).

CDR3 loop: CASSLSEQSYNEQFF. Here the CDR3 DNA reads TGCGCCAGCAGCTTGTCCGAACAAAGCTACAATGAGCAGTTCTTC. The V gene is TRBV5-1, the J gene TRBJ2-1; unclear D gene. The CDR3 spans 15 residues. The germline V gene has CDR1 SGHRS and CDR2 YFSETQ. Trimming shortened V by 1 base and J by 3 bases, and 11 bases separated the two germline ends. The entire variable domain, with the rest obtained from reference TRBV5-1 and TRBJ2-1, is as follows: KAGVTQTPRYLIKTRGQQVTLSCSPISGHRSVSWYQQTPGQGLQFLFEYFSETQRNKGNFPGRFSGRQFSNSRSEMNVSTLELGDSALYLCASSLSEQSYNEQFFGPGTRLTVL.

This clone was counted a few times. V and J are TRBV13 and TRBJ1-1, with no clear D. The V gene's germline CDR1 is PRHDT and CDR2 FYEKMQ (reference sequence). The CDR3 sequence is 15 residues long. The ends were cut back, 2 bases at V and 6 bases at J, with 16 bases in the middle. CDR3 protein: CASSLRSGFNAEAFF. The DNA of the CDR3 is TGTGCCAGCAGCTTAAGGTCGGGGTTTAACGCTGAAGCTTTCTTT.

The V and J genes are TRBV4-3 and TRBJ2-1, with 8 bases fitting TRBD2. The trim removed 0 bases at V and 9 bases at J, leaving 10 bases unmatched. The V gene's germline CDR1 is LGHNA and CDR2 YSLEER. The CDR3 sequence is 16 residues long. The CDR3 region has the DNA TGCGCCAGCAGCCAAGATTTGGGGACTAGGCCAGCTGAGCAGTTCTTC. This gives the protein CASSQDLGTRPAEQFF.

This sequence joins TRBV7-9 and TRBJ2-4; TRBD2 is a possible D gene (6 bases). The V gene's germline CDR1 is SEHNR and CDR2 FQNEAQ (reference sequence). This CDR3 is built from 14 residues. Trimming removed 3 bases from V and 2 bases from J, with 8 bases in between. Here the CDR3 reads CASSLGGSKNIQYF. The CDR3 coding sequence is TGTGCCAGCAGCTTGGGGGGATCCAAAAACATTCAGTACTTC.

This clone was picked up one time. The J gene is TRBJ2-7, the V gene TRBV4-1; D is perhaps TRBD2 (7 bases). Germline V gene lookup returns CDR1 MGHRA and CDR2 YSYEKL. V was clipped by 3 bases and J by 7 bases, with 16 bases between them. This CDR3 contains 14 residues. The DNA for the CDR3 is TGCGCCAGCAGCCAGATTAGAGGGGGGGGAGAGCAGTACTTC. Its protein product is CASSQIRGGGEQYF.

The genes are TRBV28 and TRBJ2-5; 13 bases are shared with TRBD2. CDR1 and CDR2 from the germline V gene are MDHEN and SYDVKM. This CDR3 has 17 residues. The junction had 10 bases not matched to a gene; V was cut back by 6 bases and J by 3 bases. CDR3 coding DNA: TGTGCCAGCAGCCAGATATGGACTAGCGGGAGTAAAGAGACCCAGTACTTC. Its protein product is CASSQIWTSGSKETQYF. Full variable domain (missing parts from reference TRBV28 and TRBJ2-5): DVKVTQSSRYLVKRTGEKVFLECVQDMDHENMFWYRQDPGLGLRLIYFSYDVKMKEKGDIPEGYSVSREKKERFSLILESASTNQTSMYLCASSQIWTSGSKETQYFGPGTRLLVL.

The rearrangement joins TRBV18 to TRBJ2-2, with D tentatively TRBD1 (5 bases). Germline V gene sequence: CDR1 KGHSH, CDR2 LQKENI. V was shortened by 6 bases and J by 0 bases, with 17 bases between the two germline ends. The CDR3 runs to 17 residues. This CDR3 reads CASSYDAGLANTGELFF. Here the CDR3 DNA reads TGTGCCAGCTCTTACGATGCAGGGCTCGCGAACACCGGGGAGCTGTTTTTT.

The rearrangement joins TRBV5-4 to TRBJ1-1, with 9 bases that match TRBD1. Germline V CDR1 and CDR2: SGHNT, YYREEE (reference sequence). Trimming removed 4 bases from V and 3 bases from J; junction bases left unmatched: 13. This CDR3 has 17 residues. The CDR3 nucleotides read TGTGCCAGCAGCCCCGACGGGACAGGGCTCAGAGACACTGAAGCTTTCTTT. Protein sequence: CASSPDGTGLRDTEAFF.

This chain connects TRBV5-4 to TRBJ2-7; D remains ambiguous. The CDR3 consists of 15 residues. V dropped 0 bases and J dropped 0 bases, with 10 bases sitting between them. Germline V gene data show CDR1 as SGHNT and CDR2 as YYREEE (reference sequence). The CDR3 region has the DNA TGTGCCAGCAGCTTGGACAGAGCCGCCTCCTACGAGCAGTACTTC. It specifies CASSLDRAASYEQYF.

This clone was seen a handful of times. The V and J genes are TRBV5-1 and TRBJ2-7; tentatively, D is TRBD1 (6 bases). CDR3 size: 14 residues. V gave up 2 bases and J gave up 5 bases, with 14 bases separating them. Germline loops: CDR1 SGHRS, CDR2 YFSETQ. This CDR3 reads CASSLTTGLNEQYF. The CDR3 nucleotides read TGCGCCAGCAGCTTAACAACAGGGCTCAACGAGCAGTACTTC. Full variable domain (remainder filled in from reference TRBV5-1 and TRBJ2-7): KAGVTQTPRYLIKTRGQQVTLSCSPISGHRSVSWYQQTPGQGLQFLFEYFSETQRNKGNFPGRFSGRQFSNSRSEMNVSTLELGDSALYLCASSLTTGLNEQYFGPGTRLTVT.

This clone turned up a few times. V is TRBV5-1 and J is TRBJ2-7; 9 bases fit TRBD1. V dropped 4 bases and J dropped 3; count of bases not matched to a gene: 11. The length of the CDR3 is 16 residues. The germline V gene has CDR1 SGHRS and CDR2 YFSETQ. CDR3 residues: CASSLGGGQGHYEQYF. CDR3 sequence (DNA): TGCGCCAGCAGCCTGGGTGGGGGACAGGGTCACTACGAGCAGTACTTC.

This clone has a single count. This chain's CDR3 is CAWAGQADQPQHF. The CDR3 DNA follows: TGTGCCTGGGCGGGACAGGCGGATCAGCCCCAGCATTTT. The chain combines TRBV30 with TRBJ1-5; 8 nucleotides match TRBD1. This CDR3 contains 13 residues. Unmatched junction bases numbered 5, after V lost 5 bases and J lost 5 bases. From germline, CDR1 is GTSNPN and CDR2 SVGIG (reference sequence).

This clone was picked up one time. The chain recombines TRBV7-9 with TRBJ1-1; D call uncertain. Looked up from germline, CDR1 is SEHNR and CDR2 is FQNEAQ (reference sequence). Trimming stripped 0 bases from V and 3 bases from J, with 20 bases between. The CDR3 length is 18 residues. CDR3 sequence reads: CASSLAFVYRENYTEAFF. CDR3 DNA sequence: TGTGCCAGCAGCTTAGCGTTTGTGTACAGAGAAAACTACACTGAAGCTTTCTTT.

This chain connects TRBV6-5 to TRBJ1-5; D is uncertain. V lost 6 bases to trimming and J lost 9 bases, with 18 bases between them. CDR3 length: 14 residues. Per germline, CDR1 MNHEY and CDR2 SVGAGI. As DNA, the CDR3 is TGTGCCAGCAGCTTCAGGTCCACCTCCCGGCCCCAGCATTTT. It specifies CASSFRSTSRPQHF.

A few counts support this clone. V usage is TRBV6-1 and J usage is TRBJ1-1; D ambiguous. There are 16 residues in the CDR3. The V end was cut by 2 bases, the J end by 1 base, with 14 bases between. Germline V gene lookup returns CDR1 MNHNS and CDR2 SASEGT. CDR3 DNA: TGTGCCAGCAGTGAACCGTGGAGCAGAGAGAACACTGAAGCTTTCTTT. The encoded protein is CASSEPWSRENTEAFF.

The chain combines TRBV5-1 with TRBJ2-2; 9 bases match TRBD2. There are 15 residues in the CDR3. The germline gives CDR1 SGHRS, CDR2 YFSETQ. The V segment lost 3 bases and the J segment 4 bases; nucleotides outside the gene matches: 4. CDR3 nucleotide sequence: TGCGCCAGCAGCTACCGACTAGCGGTCACCGGGGAGCTGTTTTTT. Translation gives CASSYRLAVTGELFF.

The chain joins TRBV10-1 to TRBJ1-1; D gene uncertain. Germline-derived CDR1 and CDR2 are WNHNN and SYGVQD (reference sequence). The CDR3 runs 13 residues. Trimming removed 0 bases from V and 3 bases from J, with 5 bases in between. The chain's CDR3 is CASSESGDTEAFF. Here the CDR3 DNA reads TGCGCCAGCAGTGAGTCAGGAGACACTGAAGCTTTCTTT.

On this clone itself: A junction end diverges from the germline sequence, so it may reflect a read error. The chain uses TRBV10-3 and TRBJ1-2, with 7 bases identical to TRBD1. The germline V gene has CDR1 ENHRY and CDR2 SYGVKD. This CDR3 contains 16 residues. The CDR3 loop reads CAINEPRGTHPDGYTF. The CDR3 region has the DNA TGTGCCATCAATGAGCCCAGGGGGACCCACCCCGATGGCTACACCTTC.

V is TRBV4-1 and J is TRBJ1-2, with D possibly matching TRBD1 (6 bases). The CDR3 contains 11 residues. V gave up 4 bases and J gave up 10 bases, with 10 bases separating them. In germline, CDR1 is MGHRA, CDR2 YSYEKL. Here the CDR3 reads CASSLQGHYTF. In DNA form, the CDR3 reads TGCGCCAGCAGCCTACAGGGACACTACACCTTC.

This clone has just one count. J is TRBJ2-7 and V is TRBV18; a weak D match, TRBD1 (6 bases). Germline V CDR1 and CDR2: KGHSH, LQKENI. Trimming cost V 6 bases and J 0 bases, with 12 bases left between them. This CDR3 is 14 amino acids long. CDR3 residues: CASSDRQASYEQYF. CDR3 DNA: TGTGCCAGCTCGGACAGACAGGCCTCCTACGAGCAGTACTTC.